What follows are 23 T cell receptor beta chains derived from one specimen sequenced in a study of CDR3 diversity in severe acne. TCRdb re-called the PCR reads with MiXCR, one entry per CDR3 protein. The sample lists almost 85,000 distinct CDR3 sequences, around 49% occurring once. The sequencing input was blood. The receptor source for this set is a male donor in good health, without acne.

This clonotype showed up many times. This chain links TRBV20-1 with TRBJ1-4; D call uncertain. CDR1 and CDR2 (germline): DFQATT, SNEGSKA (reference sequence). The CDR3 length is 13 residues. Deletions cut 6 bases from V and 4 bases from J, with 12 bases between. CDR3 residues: CSARGPYNEKLFF. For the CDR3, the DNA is TGCAGTGCCCGAGGGCCTTATAATGAAAAACTGTTTTTT.

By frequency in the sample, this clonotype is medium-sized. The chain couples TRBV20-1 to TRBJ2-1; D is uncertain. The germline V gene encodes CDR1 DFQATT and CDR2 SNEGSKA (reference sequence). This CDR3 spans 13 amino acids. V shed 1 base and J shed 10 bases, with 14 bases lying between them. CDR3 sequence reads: CSARAPGVGEQFF. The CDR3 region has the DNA TGCAGTGCTAGAGCCCCGGGTGTAGGGGAGCAGTTCTTC.

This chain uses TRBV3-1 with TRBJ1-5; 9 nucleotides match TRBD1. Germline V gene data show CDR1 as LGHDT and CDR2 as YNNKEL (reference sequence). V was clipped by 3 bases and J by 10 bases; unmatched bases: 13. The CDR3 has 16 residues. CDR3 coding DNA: TGTGCCAGCAGCCACACAGGGACAGGGACAGGCTTTCCCCAGCATTTT. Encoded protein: CASSHTGTGTGFPQHF.

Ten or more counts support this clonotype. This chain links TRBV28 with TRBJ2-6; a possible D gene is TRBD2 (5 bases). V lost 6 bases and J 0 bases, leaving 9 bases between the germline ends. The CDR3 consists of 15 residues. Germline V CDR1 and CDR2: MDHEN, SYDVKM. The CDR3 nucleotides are TGTGCCAGCAGCCGACTACGCTCTGGGGCCAACGTCCTGACTTTC. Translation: CASSRLRSGANVLTF.

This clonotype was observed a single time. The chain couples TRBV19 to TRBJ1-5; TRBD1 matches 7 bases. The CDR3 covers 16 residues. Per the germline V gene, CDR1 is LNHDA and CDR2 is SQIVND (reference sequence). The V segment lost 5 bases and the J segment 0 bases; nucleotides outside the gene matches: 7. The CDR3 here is CASSPAGDSSNQPQHF. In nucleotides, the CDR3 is TGTGCCAGTAGTCCAGCAGGGGACAGTAGCAATCAGCCCCAGCATTTT.

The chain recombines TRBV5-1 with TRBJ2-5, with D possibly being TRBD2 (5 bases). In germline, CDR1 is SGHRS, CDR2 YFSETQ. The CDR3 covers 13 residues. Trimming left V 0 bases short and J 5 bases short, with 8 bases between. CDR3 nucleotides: TGCGCCAGCAGCTTGGGGACGGGGGAGACCCAGTACTTC. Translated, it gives CASSLGTGETQYF.

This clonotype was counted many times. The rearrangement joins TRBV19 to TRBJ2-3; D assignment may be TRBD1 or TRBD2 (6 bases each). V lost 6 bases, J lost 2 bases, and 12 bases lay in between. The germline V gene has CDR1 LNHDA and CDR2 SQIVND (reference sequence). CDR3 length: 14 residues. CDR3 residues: CASRQGLSTDTQYF. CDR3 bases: TGTGCCAGTAGACAGGGACTCTCCACAGATACGCAGTATTTT.

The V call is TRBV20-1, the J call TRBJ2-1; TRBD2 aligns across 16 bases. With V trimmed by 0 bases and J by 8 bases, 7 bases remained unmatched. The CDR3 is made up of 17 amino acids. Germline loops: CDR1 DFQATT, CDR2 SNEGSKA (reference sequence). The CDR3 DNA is TGCAGTGCTAGAGATCCGGGACTAGCGGGAGGGTGGGATGAGCAGTTCTTC. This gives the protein CSARDPGLAGGWDEQFF.

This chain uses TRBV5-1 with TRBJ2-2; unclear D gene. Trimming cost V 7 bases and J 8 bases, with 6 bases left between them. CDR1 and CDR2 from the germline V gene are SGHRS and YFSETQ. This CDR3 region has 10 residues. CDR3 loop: CASRVGELFF. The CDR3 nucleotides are TGCGCCAGCCGCGTAGGGGAGCTGTTTTTT.

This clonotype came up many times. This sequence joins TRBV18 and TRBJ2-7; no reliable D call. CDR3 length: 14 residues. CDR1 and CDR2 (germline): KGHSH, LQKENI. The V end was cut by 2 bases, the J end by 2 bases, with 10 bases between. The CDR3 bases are TGTGCCAGCTCACCAACCCAGAGAGCCTACGAGCAGTACTTC. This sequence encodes CASSPTQRAYEQYF.

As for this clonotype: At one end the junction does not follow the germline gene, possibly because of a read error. The CDR3 loop is CASNQPQHF. CDR3 DNA sequence: TGTGCTAGCAATCAGCCCCAGCATTTT. The V call is TRBV25-1, the J call TRBJ1-5, with no clear D. This CDR3 contains 9 residues. Germline loops: CDR1 MGHDK, CDR2 SYGVNS.

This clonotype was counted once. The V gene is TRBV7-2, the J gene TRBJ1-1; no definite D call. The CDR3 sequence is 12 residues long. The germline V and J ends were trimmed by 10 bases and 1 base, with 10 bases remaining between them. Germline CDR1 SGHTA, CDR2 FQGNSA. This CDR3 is CATTPGNTEAFF. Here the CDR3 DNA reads TGTGCCACTACCCCCGGGAACACTGAAGCTTTCTTT.

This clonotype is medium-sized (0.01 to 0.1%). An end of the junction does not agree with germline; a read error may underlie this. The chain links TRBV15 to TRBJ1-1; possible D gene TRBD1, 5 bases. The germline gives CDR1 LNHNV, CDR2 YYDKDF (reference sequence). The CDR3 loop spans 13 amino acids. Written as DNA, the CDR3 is TGTGCCACCAGCAGAGGTTTGGACACCGAAGCTTTCTTT. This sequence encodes CATSRGLDTEAFF.

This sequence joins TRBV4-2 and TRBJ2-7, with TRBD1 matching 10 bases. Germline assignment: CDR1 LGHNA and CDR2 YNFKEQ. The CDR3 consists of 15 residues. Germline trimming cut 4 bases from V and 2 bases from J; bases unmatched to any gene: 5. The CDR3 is CASSRPGQGTYEQYF. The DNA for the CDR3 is TGTGCCAGCAGCCGACCGGGACAGGGGACCTACGAGCAGTACTTC.

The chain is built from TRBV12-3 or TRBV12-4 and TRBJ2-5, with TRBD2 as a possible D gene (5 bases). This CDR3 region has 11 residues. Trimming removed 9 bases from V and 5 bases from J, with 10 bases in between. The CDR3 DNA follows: TGTGCCAGTGGGAGTGGGGAGACCCAGTACTTC. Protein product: CASGSGETQYF.

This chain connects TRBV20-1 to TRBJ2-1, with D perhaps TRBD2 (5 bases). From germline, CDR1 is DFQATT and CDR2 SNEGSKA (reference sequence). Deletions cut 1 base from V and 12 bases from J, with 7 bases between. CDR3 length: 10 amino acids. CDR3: CSARVRGQFF. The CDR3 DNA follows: TGCAGTGCTAGAGTCCGGGGGCAGTTCTTC.

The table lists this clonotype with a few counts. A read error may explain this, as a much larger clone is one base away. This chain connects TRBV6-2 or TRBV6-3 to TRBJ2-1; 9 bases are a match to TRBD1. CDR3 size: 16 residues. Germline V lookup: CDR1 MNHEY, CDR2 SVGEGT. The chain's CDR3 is CASSPTGGGSYNGQFF. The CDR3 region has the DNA TGTGCCAGCAGTCCTACAGGGGGCGGTTCCTACAATGGGCAGTTCTTC.

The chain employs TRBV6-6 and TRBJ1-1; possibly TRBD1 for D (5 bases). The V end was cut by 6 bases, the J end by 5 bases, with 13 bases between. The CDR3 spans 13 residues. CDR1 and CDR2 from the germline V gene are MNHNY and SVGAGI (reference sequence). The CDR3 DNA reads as TGTGCCAGCAGACGGGGCTCGAGTACTGAAGCTTTCTTT. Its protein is CASRRGSSTEAFF.

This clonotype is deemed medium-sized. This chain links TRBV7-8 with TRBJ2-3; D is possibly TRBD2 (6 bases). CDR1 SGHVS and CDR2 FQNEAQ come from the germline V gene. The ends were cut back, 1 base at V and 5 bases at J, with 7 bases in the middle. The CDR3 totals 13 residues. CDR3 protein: CASSLVGGDTQYF. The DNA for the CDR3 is TGTGCCAGCAGCTTAGTGGGGGGAGATACGCAGTATTTT.

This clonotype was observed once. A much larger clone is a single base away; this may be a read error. The CDR3 nucleotides are TGTGCCGGCAGCTTATATAGGTCCGGGGAGCTGTTTTTT. Translation: CAGSLYRSGELFF. The V call is TRBV11-3, the J call TRBJ2-2; D is uncertain. CDR3 length equals 13 residues. In germline, CDR1 is SGHNT, CDR2 YENEEA.

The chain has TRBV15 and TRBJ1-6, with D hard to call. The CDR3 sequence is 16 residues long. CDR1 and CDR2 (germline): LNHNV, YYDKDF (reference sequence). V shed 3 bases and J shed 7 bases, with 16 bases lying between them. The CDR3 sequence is CATSSLAEGLNSPLHF. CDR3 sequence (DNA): TGTGCCACCAGCAGCTTAGCAGAGGGTTTAAATTCACCCCTCCACTTT.

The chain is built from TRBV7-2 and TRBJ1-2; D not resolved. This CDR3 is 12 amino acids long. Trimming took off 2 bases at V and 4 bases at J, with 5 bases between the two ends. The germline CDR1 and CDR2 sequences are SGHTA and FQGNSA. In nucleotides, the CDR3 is TGTGCCAGCAGCTTATCCCTCTATGGCTACACCTTC. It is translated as CASSLSLYGYTF.

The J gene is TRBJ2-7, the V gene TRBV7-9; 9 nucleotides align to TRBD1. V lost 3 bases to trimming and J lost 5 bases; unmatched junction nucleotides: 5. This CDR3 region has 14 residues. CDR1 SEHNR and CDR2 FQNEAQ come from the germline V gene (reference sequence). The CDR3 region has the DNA TGTGCCAGCAGCTTTTACGGGACAGGGAACGAGCAGTACTTC. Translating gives CASSFYGTGNEQYF. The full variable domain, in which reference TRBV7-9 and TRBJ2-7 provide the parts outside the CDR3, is DTGVSQNPRHKITKRGQNVTFRCDPISEHNRLYWYRQTLGQGPEFLTYFQNEAQLEKSRLLSDRFSAERPKGSFSTLEIQRTEQGDSAMYLCASSFYGTGNEQYFGPGTRLTVT.